The 20 T cell receptor beta chains presented below share a single source sample, sequenced in a study of naive and memory T cell subsets. An oligonucleotide containing a UMI was ligated to the 3' end of TCR cDNA. Four PCR rounds used nested alpha and beta constant region primers plus the SP2 primer. TCRdb independently ran MiXCR on the 5' RACE reads; one entry per CDR3 protein. There are about 32,000 distinct CDR3 sequences in the sample; roughly 17% occur only once, and roughly 2.6% lies in the top ten. These TCRs come from a female donor in good health.

There are a few counts of this clonotype. In DNA form, the CDR3 reads TGTGCCAGCAGCTCCCAGCGGGGGGCATACAATGAGCAGTTCTTC. Protein: CASSSQRGAYNEQFF. V usage is TRBV13 and J usage is TRBJ2-1; 9 nucleotides align to TRBD2. Germline V gene lookup returns CDR1 PRHDT and CDR2 FYEKMQ (reference sequence). V shed 4 bases, J shed 4 bases, and the junction held 5 bases outside the gene matches. This CDR3 is 15 amino acids long.

This clonotype was found many times. This chain joins TRBV27 and TRBJ1-5; TRBD1 aligns across 8 bases. Germline values: CDR1 MNHEY, CDR2 SMNVEV (reference sequence). The CDR3 runs 14 residues. J was trimmed by 3 bases and V by 4 bases; bases with no gene match: 2. This chain's CDR3 is CASSSTGANQPQHF. The CDR3 DNA reads as TGTGCCAGCAGTTCGACAGGGGCCAATCAGCCCCAGCATTTT.

The chain is built from TRBV7-2 and TRBJ1-5; D is unclear. Germline V lookup: CDR1 SGHTA, CDR2 FQGNSA. V lost 5 bases, J lost 2 bases, and 10 bases lay in between. The CDR3 has 14 amino acids. DNA for the CDR3: TGTGCCAGCAGCCGAGATCAGGGCAATCAGCCCCAGCATTTT. It encodes CASSRDQGNQPQHF.

The chain joins TRBV6-5 to TRBJ2-7; 7 bases are a match to TRBD1. There are 15 residues in the CDR3. The V gene end was trimmed by 5 bases and the J gene end by 1 base; junction bases not matched to a gene: 8. Germline V gene sequence: CDR1 MNHEY, CDR2 SVGAGI. CDR3 sequence (DNA): TGTGCCAGCAGTGCCCCCGGGACAGCTTCCTACGAGCAGTACTTC. This encodes CASSAPGTASYEQYF.

The table lists this clonotype with a few counts. This rearrangement joins TRBV6-6 to TRBJ1-6; possibly TRBD1 for D (5 bases). CDR3 length equals 14 residues. Germline V gene data show CDR1 as MNHNY and CDR2 as SVGAGI (reference sequence). Trimming removed 6 bases from V and 5 bases from J, with 11 bases in between. The CDR3 coding sequence is TGTGCCAGCAGGTCGGGACGGGATAATTCACCCCTCCACTTT. Protein product: CASRSGRDNSPLHF.

The sample holds a few counts of this clonotype. The rearrangement links TRBV7-9 to TRBJ1-4; D unresolved. Germline V CDR1 and CDR2: SEHNR, FQNEAQ (reference sequence). V was clipped by 1 base and J by 7 bases, with 4 bases between them. The CDR3 is made up of 12 amino acids. CDR3 nucleotides: TGTGCCAGCAGCTTAGAGGTTGAAAAACTGTTTTTT. Its translation: CASSLEVEKLFF.

This clonotype has a handful of counts. This chain links TRBV4-2 with TRBJ1-4; TRBD1 is a possible D gene (6 bases). This CDR3 is 14 amino acids long. CDR1 and CDR2 (germline): LGHNA, YNFKEQ. With 1 base removed from V and 5 bases from J, the gap between germline ends came to 8 bases. The CDR3 sequence is CASSQGTENEKLFF. The DNA of the CDR3 is TGTGCCAGCAGCCAAGGGACAGAAAATGAAAAACTGTTTTTT.

As concerns this clonotype: A much larger clone differs from this one at a single base, so this may be a read error. The chain joins TRBV6-5 to TRBJ2-5, with D maybe TRBD2 (5 bases). The CDR3 runs to 14 residues. V was clipped by 2 bases and J by 6 bases, with 13 bases between them. CDR1 and CDR2 (germline): MNHEY, SVGAGI. The CDR3 spells CASSYEAACQTQYF. CDR3 nucleotide sequence: TGTGCCAGCAGTTACGAAGCGGCGTGTCAGACCCAGTACTTC.

This clonotype was recorded a few times. The rearrangement joins TRBV5-5 to TRBJ2-1; maybe TRBD1 (6 bases). The CDR3 covers 14 residues. Germline V gene sequence: CDR1 SGHKS, CDR2 YYEKEE (reference sequence). V gave up 0 bases and J gave up 14 bases, with 18 bases separating them. CDR3: CASSLGGQTSPKFF. DNA of the CDR3: TGTGCCAGCAGCTTGGGGGGGCAAACGAGCCCGAAGTTCTTC.

In this sample, this clonotype turned up a few times. The DNA of the CDR3 is TGTGCCAGCAGATTGCAGGGGTTTGGTGGCTACACCTTC. This sequence encodes CASRLQGFGGYTF. The chain joins TRBV7-9 to TRBJ1-2, with a tentative D call TRBD1 (6 bases). The germline V and J ends were trimmed by 6 bases and 7 bases, with 15 bases remaining between them. CDR1 SEHNR and CDR2 FQNEAQ come from the germline V gene (reference sequence). This CDR3 is built from 13 residues.

J is TRBJ1-4 and V is TRBV25-1; D unresolved. V shed 3 bases and J shed 5 bases, with 10 bases lying between them. Germline CDR1 MGHDK, CDR2 SYGVNS. This CDR3 spans 14 amino acids. This CDR3 is CASSDRQENEKLFF. CDR3 bases: TGTGCCAGCAGTGACCGGCAGGAGAATGAAAAACTGTTTTTT.

This clonotype appeared a few times. It may be a read error: a sequence one base away is much more abundant. The rearrangement links TRBV5-1 to TRBJ2-5; 8 nucleotides match TRBD1. The CDR3 has 14 residues. Germline loops: CDR1 SGHRS, CDR2 YFSETQ. Trimming at V came to 1 base and at J to 5 bases, leaving 4 bases not matched to a gene. In nucleotides, the CDR3 is TGCGCCAGCAGCTTGCCAGGGGGCCGGGAGACCCAGTACTTC. It translates to CASSLPGGRETQYF.

In its sample, this clonotype was seen a few times. The chain couples TRBV7-8 to TRBJ1-1; tentative D call: TRBD1 (6 bases). Germline V CDR1 and CDR2: SGHVS, FQNEAQ. There are 14 residues in the CDR3. Trimming removed 6 bases from V and 7 bases from J, with 18 bases in between. The CDR3 protein is CASRPQGVGHEAFF. CDR3 nucleotide sequence: TGTGCCAGCAGACCACAGGGAGTCGGGCATGAAGCTTTCTTT.

At least ten counts were recorded for this clonotype. This chain connects TRBV20-1 to TRBJ2-3; D is unresolved. This CDR3 comprises 15 residues. V dropped 6 bases and J dropped 2 bases, with 18 bases sitting between them. The germline V gene encodes CDR1 DFQATT and CDR2 SNEGSKA (reference sequence). Here the CDR3 reads CSAPTPGSNTDTQYF. In DNA form, the CDR3 reads TGCAGTGCCCCAACCCCCGGTTCAAACACAGATACGCAGTATTTT.

A few counts support this clonotype. This chain links TRBV29-1 with TRBJ2-4, with TRBD1 matching over 10 bases. The germline V gene has CDR1 SQVTM and CDR2 ANQGSEA. V lost 4 bases and J lost 5; bases outside the gene matches: 5. The length of the CDR3 is 14 residues. CDR3 nucleotide sequence: TGCAGCGTTGGCGGGACAGGGGTACAAAACATTCAGTACTTC. Residues: CSVGGTGVQNIQYF. Complete variable domain (other parts from reference TRBV29-1 and TRBJ2-4): SAVISQKPSRDICQRGTSLTIQCQVDSQVTMMFWYRQQPGQSLTLIATANQGSEATYESGFVIDKFPISRPNLTFSTLTVSNMSPEDSSIYLCSVGGTGVQNIQYFGAGTRLSVL.

This clonotype was recorded a few times. DNA for the CDR3: TGTGCCAGCAGTCGGACAGGGGCCAAAAACATTCAGTACTTC. Amino acids: CASSRTGAKNIQYF. The rearrangement uses TRBV6-6 and TRBJ2-4; 8 nucleotides match TRBD1. Germline V gene data show CDR1 as MNHNY and CDR2 as SVGAGI (reference sequence). The CDR3 spans 14 residues. The trim removed 5 bases at V and 1 base at J, leaving 1 base unmatched.

This clonotype came up many times. V is TRBV5-6 and J is TRBJ1-1; weak D call: TRBD1 (6 bases). V shed 3 bases and J shed 10 bases, with 13 bases lying between them. The CDR3 consists of 12 residues. Germline CDR1 is SGHDT and CDR2 is YYEEEE. The chain's CDR3 is CASSSNLGAAFF. CDR3 DNA: TGTGCCAGCAGCTCGAACTTGGGGGCAGCTTTCTTT.

This clonotype was seen many times. The chain combines TRBV20-1 with TRBJ1-2; no clear D. Germline loops: CDR1 DFQATT, CDR2 SNEGSKA (reference sequence). The V gene lost 1 base and the J gene lost 5 bases, with 20 bases spanning the gap. The CDR3 contains 16 residues. DNA for the CDR3: TGCAGTGCTAGAGGGTGGTCTTCGGTCGACGAGTATGGCTACACCTTC. Amino acids: CSARGWSSVDEYGYTF.

The chain joins TRBV27 to TRBJ2-2, with 9 bases aligning to TRBD1. V was clipped by 6 bases and J by 1 base; unmatched bases: 6. Germline V lookup: CDR1 MNHEY, CDR2 SMNVEV (reference sequence). This CDR3 is built from 16 residues. CDR3 loop: CASSSGQGQNTGELFF. The CDR3 DNA sequence: TGTGCCAGCAGCAGCGGACAGGGGCAGAACACCGGGGAGCTGTTTTTT.

The chain has TRBV20-1 and TRBJ1-1; D call uncertain. The CDR3 consists of 16 residues. Germline CDR1 DFQATT, CDR2 SNEGSKA (reference sequence). Trimming took 3 bases from V and 0 from J, leaving 17 bases between them. CDR3 in amino acids: CSARIDKGGLNTEAFF. CDR3 DNA: TGCAGTGCTAGGATTGACAAGGGAGGACTGAACACTGAAGCTTTCTTT.